The source of this T cell receptor (beta chain) is a study of blood T cell repertoires in COVID-19. Overall study: COVID-19 samples, acute and convalescent, were from the United States, Italy and Spain.

Original methodology: Counts of nucleated cells, estimated from reference gene primer amplification, were obtained. Sequencing was performed with immunoSEQ multiplex PCR; in TCRdb, only in-frame clones are kept and a portion is missing. V, J and clone size were drawn from that table, and D and trimming were deduced from the DNA. The sample consists of about 150,000 clones, 87% of them appearing once. V was pared by 6 bases and J by 5 bases, with 8 bases of the junction left unmatched. CDR1 is SNHLY, CDR2 FYNNEI, per germline. The CDR3 runs 15 residues. The V and J genes are TRBV2 and TRBJ2-3; 10 bases are shared with TRBD2. Sequenced sample: peripheral blood. The sequence was collected from a woman aged 55-75 years with active or convalescent COVID-19. The chain's CDR3 is CASSGAGGPEDTQYF. The DNA for the CDR3 is TGTGCCAGCAGCGGAGCGGGGGGGCCAGAAGATACGCAGTATTTT.